The subject of this entry is one T cell receptor (beta chain). Assay: immunoSEQ multiplex PCR; the TCRdb copy retains only in-frame clones and omits some. The sample shows 65,000 to 90,000 clones, roughly 93% of them seen only once. This entry comes from a study of technical replicates of blood from a few donors. J was trimmed by 5 bases and V by 1 base; bases with no gene match: 8. This CDR3 contains 17 residues. Germline V CDR1 and CDR2: SGHRS, YFSETQ. This TCR was sampled from a human donor in good health. The chain recombines TRBV5-1 with TRBJ2-1, with 11 bases identical to TRBD2. Sequenced input: T cells isolated from PBMCs. The CDR3 reads CASSLRGLAGGNNEQFF. DNA of the CDR3: TGCGCCAGCAGCTTGAGAGGCCTAGCGGGGGGTAACAATGAGCAGTTCTTC.